This T cell receptor beta chain was captured in a study of T cell responses to AZD1222 COVID-19 vaccine. This CDR3 is built from 15 residues. The V and J ends lost 4 bases and 6 bases respectively, with 16 bases between them. CDR1 SGHRS and CDR2 YFSETQ come from the germline V gene. The assay was immunoSEQ multiplex PCR, and TCRdb's table has in-frame clones only and misses some. In the table there are over 120,000 clones, roughly 90% of which are singletons. This sequence was found in an adult in good health. The rearrangement uses TRBV5-1 and TRBJ2-2; D may be TRBD1 (5 bases). This specimen was peripheral blood, taken on day 0 of AZD1222 vaccination. The CDR3 region has the DNA TGCGCCAGCAGCGGGGCCCACAGCCTTCCCGGGGAGCTGTTTTTT. Translated, it gives CASSGAHSLPGELFF. The whole variable domain, remainder taken from reference TRBV5-1 and TRBJ2-2, is KAGVTQTPRYLIKTRGQQVTLSCSPISGHRSVSWYQQTPGQGLQFLFEYFSETQRNKGNFPGRFSGRQFSNSRSEMNVSTLELGDSALYLCASSGAHSLPGELFFGEGSRLTVL.